In this sample, the clone carrying this TCR beta chain turned up once. The sample belongs to a study of cytomegalovirus exposure and HLA in healthy donors. The donors were in the approximately 120-subject validation cohort; that cohort was separate from the approximately 700-subject first cohort. Profiled with immunoSEQ multiplex PCR; TCRdb holds only in-frame clones, not every one. The sample has over 200,000 clones, 85% to 90% seen once. The CDR3 covers 14 residues. Between the trimmed V and J ends, which lost 4 bases and 5 bases, there was a span of 12 bases. This chain links TRBV6-7 with TRBJ2-1, with D possibly matching TRBD1 (5 bases). TRBV6-7 is an ORF, and what it does is uncertain. This TCR was sampled from a woman under 30 in good health and CMV-seronegative. Sequences were obtained from PBMCs. The CDR3 reads CASSFTGHNNEQFF. As DNA, the CDR3 is TGTGCCAGCAGTTTTACAGGCCATAACAATGAGCAGTTCTTC.